Shown below are 17 T cell receptor beta chains from a single sample sequenced in a study of T cells after yellow fever vaccination. TCRdb used MiXCR to reprocess the 5' RACE reads, holding one entry per CDR3 protein. This sample has about 260,000 distinct CDR3 sequences, with over 4.5% found just once. The sequencing here drew on CD4+ T cells sorted from PBMCs, taken on the day of the yellow fever booster vaccination. These receptors all come from a man younger than 35 who received the YFV17D yellow fever vaccine.

This clonotype was found many times. The gene calls are TRBV7-9 and TRBJ1-6; D is uncertain. V dropped 1 base and J dropped 7 bases, with 14 bases sitting between them. CDR1 is SEHNR, CDR2 FQNEAQ, per germline (reference sequence). This CDR3 is 16 amino acids long. The CDR3 coding sequence is TGTGCCAGCAGCTTAGGGCACAGCTTGGGGAATTCACCCCTCCACTTT. Amino acid sequence: CASSLGHSLGNSPLHF.

This clonotype has a count of ten or more. The J gene is TRBJ1-4, the V gene TRBV7-2; 7 bases fit TRBD1. The CDR3 spans 14 residues. The J segment lost 7 bases and the V segment lost 4 bases, leaving 6 bases of the junction unmatched. Germline-derived CDR1 and CDR2 are SGHTA and FQGNSA. The DNA of the CDR3 is TGTGCCAGCAGCTCCCAAGGGGGCGTTGAAAAACTGTTTTTT. Its translation: CASSSQGGVEKLFF.

In this sample, this clonotype turned up many times. This chain connects TRBV4-3 to TRBJ2-4; the D gene could be TRBD1 or TRBD2 (5 bases each). V was pared by 0 bases and J by 1 base, with 10 bases between. This CDR3 region has 16 residues. CDR1 and CDR2 from the germline V gene are LGHNA and YSLEER. The CDR3, as DNA: TGCGCCAGCAGCCAAGATCGGGGCCCGGCCAAAAACATTCAGTACTTC. This codes for CASSQDRGPAKNIQYF.

This clonotype has only a few counts. The chain combines TRBV20-1 with TRBJ1-1; no clear D gene. The CDR3 runs to 14 residues. V was cut by 5 bases and J by 1 base, with 14 bases left in between. The germline CDR1 and CDR2 sequences are DFQATT and SNEGSKA (reference sequence). CDR3 protein: CSAASGAGNTEAFF. The CDR3 bases are TGCAGTGCTGCCTCTGGAGCTGGGAACACTGAAGCTTTCTTT.

This clonotype was observed at least ten times. The gene calls are TRBV10-3 and TRBJ2-7; D might be TRBD1 (6 bases). This CDR3 contains 13 residues. The germline gives CDR1 ENHRY, CDR2 SYGVKD. Trimming shortened V by 10 bases and J by 0 bases, and 13 bases separated the two germline ends. CDR3 loop: CATRRGSSYEQYV. The CDR3 DNA reads as TGTGCCACCCGAAGGGGGAGCTCCTACGAGCAGTACGTC.

This rearrangement joins TRBV12-3 or TRBV12-4 to TRBJ1-5; D unclear. This CDR3 comprises 11 residues. Trimming cost V 6 bases and J 11 bases, with 11 bases left between them. The CDR3, as DNA: TGTGCCAGCAGCTTGGAAAAGACCCAGCATTTT. The encoded protein is CASSLEKTQHF.

This clonotype has just a few counts. The chain employs TRBV6-1 and TRBJ2-5; weak D call: TRBD2 (6 bases). V was shortened by 6 bases and J by 3 bases, with 17 bases between the two germline ends. Germline V gene lookup returns CDR1 MNHNS and CDR2 SASEGT. This CDR3 has 15 residues. In DNA, the CDR3 is TGTGCCAGCAGACAGACCCCGGGAGTGGAAGAGACCCAGTACTTC. It translates to CASRQTPGVEETQYF.

This clonotype was picked up many times. The chain uses TRBV18 and TRBJ2-1; maybe TRBD2 (5 bases). The CDR3 extends over 16 amino acids. V gave up 0 bases and J gave up 10 bases, with 19 bases separating them. The germline CDR1 and CDR2 sequences are KGHSH and LQKENI. The CDR3 protein is CASSPPAGRPYVEQFF. The CDR3 region has the DNA TGTGCCAGCTCACCACCCGCGGGCCGCCCCTATGTGGAGCAGTTCTTC. The full variable domain, completed using reference TRBV18 and TRBJ2-1, is NAGVMQNPRHLVRRRGQEARLRCSPMKGHSHVYWYRQLPEEGLKFMVYLQKENIIDESGMPKERFSAEFPKEGPSILRIQQVVRGDSAAYFCASSPPAGRPYVEQFFGPGTRLTVL.

A few counts support this clonotype. The V call is TRBV15, the J call TRBJ2-1, with no clear D. Between the trimmed V and J ends, which lost 6 bases and 0 bases, there was a span of 9 bases. This CDR3 contains 14 residues. The germline V gene has CDR1 LNHNV and CDR2 YYDKDF (reference sequence). Here the CDR3 reads CATRGKDSYNEQFF. DNA of the CDR3: TGTGCCACCAGGGGAAAAGACTCCTACAATGAGCAGTTCTTC.

This clonotype was counted only a few times. The chain employs TRBV5-1 and TRBJ2-5, with 10 nucleotides matching TRBD1. Trimming at V came to 4 bases and at J to 1 base, leaving 7 bases not matched to a gene. In germline, CDR1 is SGHRS, CDR2 YFSETQ. The CDR3 length is 16 residues. The CDR3, as DNA: TGCGCCAGCAGCCACGGGGACAGGGGAATCCAAGAGACCCAGTACTTC. Its protein product is CASSHGDRGIQETQYF.

The V call is TRBV27, the J call TRBJ2-3; D is unresolved. Trimming removed 0 bases at V and 2 bases at J, with 3 bases between. Germline CDR1 and CDR2: MNHEY and SMNVEV (reference sequence). CDR3 size: 13 residues. The CDR3 is CASSLSYTDTQYF. In nucleotides, the CDR3 is TGTGCCAGCAGTTTATCCTACACAGATACGCAGTATTTT.

The V call is TRBV5-1, the J call TRBJ2-5; either TRBD1 or TRBD2 may supply D (7 bases each). The germline V and J ends were trimmed by 5 bases and 2 bases, with 16 bases remaining between them. The CDR3 runs 15 residues. Germline V gene lookup returns CDR1 SGHRS and CDR2 YFSETQ. The CDR3 DNA reads TGCGCCAGCAGTCGAGCAGGGGGGGATCAAGAGACCCAGTACTTC. Its translation is CASSRAGGDQETQYF. Full variable domain (rest looked up from reference TRBV5-1 and TRBJ2-5): KAGVTQTPRYLIKTRGQQVTLSCSPISGHRSVSWYQQTPGQGLQFLFEYFSETQRNKGNFPGRFSGRQFSNSRSEMNVSTLELGDSALYLCASSRAGGDQETQYFGPGTRLLVL.

This sequence joins TRBV2 and TRBJ1-1, with no clear D. This CDR3 contains 11 residues. CDR1 is SNHLY, CDR2 FYNNEI, per germline. The ends were cut back, 5 bases at V and 10 bases at J, with 11 bases in the middle. CDR3 DNA: TGTGCCAGCAGTCCCCAGGACGGAGCTTTCTTT. This codes for CASSPQDGAFF.

This clonotype was found a few times. This sequence joins TRBV6-2 or TRBV6-3 and TRBJ2-7; 14 nucleotides agree with TRBD2. The CDR3 covers 15 residues. J gave up 2 bases and V 6 bases, and 3 bases lay outside the gene matches. Germline V lookup: CDR1 MNHEY, CDR2 SVGEGT. The CDR3 is CASRRLAGGTYEQYV. The CDR3 nucleotides read TGTGCCAGCAGGCGACTAGCGGGGGGGACCTACGAGCAGTACGTC.

The chain employs TRBV5-1 and TRBJ1-2, with 8 bases identical to TRBD1. CDR1 and CDR2 from the germline V gene are SGHRS and YFSETQ. There are 15 residues in the CDR3. With 3 bases clipped from V and 2 bases from J, the junction kept 6 bases outside the gene matches. CDR3 sequence (DNA): TGCGCCAGCAGCTCGCAGGGGGCAGGGAACTATGGCTACACCTTC. Its protein is CASSSQGAGNYGYTF.

This clonotype has just a few counts. The J gene is TRBJ1-1, the V gene TRBV28; 8 bases are a match to TRBD1. The length of the CDR3 is 14 residues. From germline, CDR1 is MDHEN and CDR2 SYDVKM. The ends lost 11 bases at V and 0 bases at J; junction bases unmatched: 8. The CDR3 loop is CAGTRQGMNTEAFF. The CDR3, as DNA: TGTGCCGGAACCAGACAGGGGATGAACACTGAAGCTTTCTTT.

Ten or more counts support this clonotype. The V call is TRBV5-1, the J call TRBJ2-2; D is undetermined. V was cut by 3 bases and J by 6 bases, with 9 bases left in between. The CDR3 spans 13 residues. Germline assignment: CDR1 SGHRS and CDR2 YFSETQ. Here the CDR3 DNA reads TGCGCCAGCAGCTCAGACTGGGCCGGGGAGCTGTTTTTT. This gives the protein CASSSDWAGELFF.